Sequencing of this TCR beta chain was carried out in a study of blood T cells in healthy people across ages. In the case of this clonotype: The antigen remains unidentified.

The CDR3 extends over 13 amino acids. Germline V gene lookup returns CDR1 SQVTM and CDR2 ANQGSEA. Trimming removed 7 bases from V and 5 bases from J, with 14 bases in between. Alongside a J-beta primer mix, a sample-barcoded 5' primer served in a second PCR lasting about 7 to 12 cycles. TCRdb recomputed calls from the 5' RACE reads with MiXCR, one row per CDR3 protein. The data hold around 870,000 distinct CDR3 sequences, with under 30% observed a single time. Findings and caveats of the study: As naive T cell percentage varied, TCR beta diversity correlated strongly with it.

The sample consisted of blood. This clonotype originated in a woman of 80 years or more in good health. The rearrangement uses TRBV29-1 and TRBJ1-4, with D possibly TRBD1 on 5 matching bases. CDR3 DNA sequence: TGCAGCGCCGCGCGTGAGGGGAATGAAAAACTGTTTTTT. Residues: CSAAREGNEKLFF.